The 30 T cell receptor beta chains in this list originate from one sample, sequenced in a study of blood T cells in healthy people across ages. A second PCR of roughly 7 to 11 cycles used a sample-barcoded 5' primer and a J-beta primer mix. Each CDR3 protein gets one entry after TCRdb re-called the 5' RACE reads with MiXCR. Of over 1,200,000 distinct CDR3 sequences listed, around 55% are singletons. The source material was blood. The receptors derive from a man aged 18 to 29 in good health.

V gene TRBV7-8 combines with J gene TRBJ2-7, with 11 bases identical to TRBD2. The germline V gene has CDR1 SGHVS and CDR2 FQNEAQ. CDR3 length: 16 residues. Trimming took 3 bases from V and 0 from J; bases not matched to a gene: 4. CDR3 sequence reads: CASSFLTSGASYEQYF. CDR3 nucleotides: TGTGCCAGCAGCTTTCTGACTAGCGGGGCCTCCTACGAGCAGTACTTC. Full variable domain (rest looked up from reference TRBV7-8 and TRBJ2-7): GAGVSQSPRYKVAKRGQDVALRCDPISGHVSLFWYQQALGQGPEFLTYFQNEAQLDKSGLPSDRFFAERPEGSVSTLKIQRTQQEDSAVYLCASSFLTSGASYEQYFGPGTRLTVT.

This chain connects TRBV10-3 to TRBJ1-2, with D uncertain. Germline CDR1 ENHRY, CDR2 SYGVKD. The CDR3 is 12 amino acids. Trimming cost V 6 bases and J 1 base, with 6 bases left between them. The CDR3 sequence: CAIRRSNYGYTF. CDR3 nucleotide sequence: TGTGCCATCAGGCGCAGTAACTATGGCTACACCTTC.

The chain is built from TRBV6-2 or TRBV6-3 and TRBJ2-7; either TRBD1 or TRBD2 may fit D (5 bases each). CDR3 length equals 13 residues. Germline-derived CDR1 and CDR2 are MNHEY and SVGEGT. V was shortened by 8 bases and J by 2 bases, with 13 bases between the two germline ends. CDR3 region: CASGDWGTYEQYF. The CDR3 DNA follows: TGTGCCAGCGGTGACTGGGGGACCTACGAGCAGTACTTC.

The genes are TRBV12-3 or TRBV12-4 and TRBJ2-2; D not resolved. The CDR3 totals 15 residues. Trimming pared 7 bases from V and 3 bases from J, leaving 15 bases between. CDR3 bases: TGTGCCAGCACTAGAACAGCGACCGACACCGGGGAGCTGTTTTTT. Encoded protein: CASTRTATDTGELFF.

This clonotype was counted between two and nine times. This CDR3 is CASSRRLAGREETQYF. The CDR3 DNA reads as TGTGCCAGCAGTCGCCGACTAGCCGGTCGGGAAGAGACCCAGTACTTC. The chain links TRBV6-6 to TRBJ2-5; 7 bases are a match to TRBD2. This CDR3 has 16 residues. J lost 3 bases, V lost 5 bases, and 12 bases had no gene match. CDR1 and CDR2 from the germline V gene are MNHNY and SVGAGI (reference sequence).

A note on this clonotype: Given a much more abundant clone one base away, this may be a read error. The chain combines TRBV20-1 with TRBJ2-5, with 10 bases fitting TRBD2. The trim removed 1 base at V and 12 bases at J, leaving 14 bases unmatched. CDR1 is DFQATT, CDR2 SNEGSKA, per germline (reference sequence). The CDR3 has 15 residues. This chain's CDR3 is CSARAPGLAWVEKYF. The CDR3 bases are TGCAGTGCTAGAGCTCCGGGACTAGCGTGGGTAGAGAAGTACTTC.

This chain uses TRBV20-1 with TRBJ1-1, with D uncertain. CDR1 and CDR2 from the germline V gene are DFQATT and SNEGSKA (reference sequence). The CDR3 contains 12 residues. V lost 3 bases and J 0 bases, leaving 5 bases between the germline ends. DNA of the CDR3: TGCAGTGCTAGTCGTCTGAACACTGAAGCTTTCTTT. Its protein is CSASRLNTEAFF.

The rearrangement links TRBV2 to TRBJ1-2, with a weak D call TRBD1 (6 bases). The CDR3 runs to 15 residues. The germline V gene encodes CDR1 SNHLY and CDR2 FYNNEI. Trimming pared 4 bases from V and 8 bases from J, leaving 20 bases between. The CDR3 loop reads CASSGVRGPTGGYTF. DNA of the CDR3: TGTGCCAGCAGTGGGGTAAGGGGACCGACAGGAGGCTACACCTTC. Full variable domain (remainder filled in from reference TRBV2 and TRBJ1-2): EPEVTQTPSHQVTQMGQEVILRCVPISNHLYFYWYRQILGQKVEFLVSFYNNEISEKSEIFDDQFSVERPDGSNFTLKIRSTKLEDSAMYFCASSGVRGPTGGYTFGSGTRLTVV.

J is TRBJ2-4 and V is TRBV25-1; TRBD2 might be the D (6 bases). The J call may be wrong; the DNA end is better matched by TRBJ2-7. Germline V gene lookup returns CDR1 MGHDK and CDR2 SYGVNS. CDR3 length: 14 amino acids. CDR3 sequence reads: CASSAPGLPYEQYF. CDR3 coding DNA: TGTGCCAGCAGTGCGCCGGGACTCCCCTACGAGCAGTACTTC.

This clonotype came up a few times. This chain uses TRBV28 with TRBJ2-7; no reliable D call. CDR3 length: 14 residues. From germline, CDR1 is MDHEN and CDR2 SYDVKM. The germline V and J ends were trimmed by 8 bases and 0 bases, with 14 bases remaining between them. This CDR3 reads CASQGHPSSYEQYF. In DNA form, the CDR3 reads TGTGCCAGCCAAGGGCACCCGAGCTCCTACGAGCAGTACTTC.

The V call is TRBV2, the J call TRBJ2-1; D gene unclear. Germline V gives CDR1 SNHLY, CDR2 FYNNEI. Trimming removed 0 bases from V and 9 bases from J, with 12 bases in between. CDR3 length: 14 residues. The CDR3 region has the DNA TGTGCCAGCAGTGAAGCGCTGGCAGCTCGTGAGCAGTTCTTC. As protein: CASSEALAAREQFF.

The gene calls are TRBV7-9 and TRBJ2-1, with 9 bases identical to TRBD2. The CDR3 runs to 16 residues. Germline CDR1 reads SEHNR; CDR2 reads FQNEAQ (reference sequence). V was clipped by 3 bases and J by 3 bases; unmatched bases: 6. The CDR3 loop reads CASSFRRGRVYNEQFF. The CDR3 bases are TGTGCCAGCAGCTTTCGGCGCGGGAGGGTCTACAATGAGCAGTTCTTC.

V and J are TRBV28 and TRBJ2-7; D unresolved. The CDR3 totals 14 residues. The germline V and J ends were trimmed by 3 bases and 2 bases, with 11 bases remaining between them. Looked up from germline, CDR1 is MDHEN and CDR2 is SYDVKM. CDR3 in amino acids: CASSFGNRAYEQYF. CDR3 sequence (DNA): TGTGCCAGCAGTTTCGGCAACCGAGCCTACGAGCAGTACTTC.

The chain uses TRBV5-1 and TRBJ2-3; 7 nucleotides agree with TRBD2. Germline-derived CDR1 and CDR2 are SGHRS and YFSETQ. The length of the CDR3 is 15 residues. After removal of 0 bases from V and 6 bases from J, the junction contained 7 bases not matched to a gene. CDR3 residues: CASSLVLAGGDTQYF. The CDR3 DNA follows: TGCGCCAGCAGCTTGGTATTAGCGGGCGGGGATACGCAGTATTTT.

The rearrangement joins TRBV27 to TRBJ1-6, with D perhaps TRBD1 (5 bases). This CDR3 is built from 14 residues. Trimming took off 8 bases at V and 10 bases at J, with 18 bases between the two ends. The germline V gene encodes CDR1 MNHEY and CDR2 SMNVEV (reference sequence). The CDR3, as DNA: TGTGCCAGCGGGCCGGGGCAGGCAAGGTCACCCCTCCACTTT. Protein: CASGPGQARSPLHF.

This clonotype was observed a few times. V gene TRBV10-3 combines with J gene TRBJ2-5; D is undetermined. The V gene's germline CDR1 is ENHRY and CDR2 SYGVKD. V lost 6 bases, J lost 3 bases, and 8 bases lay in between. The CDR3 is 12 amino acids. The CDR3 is CAISQTKETQYF. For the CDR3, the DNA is TGTGCCATCAGCCAGACCAAAGAGACCCAGTACTTC.

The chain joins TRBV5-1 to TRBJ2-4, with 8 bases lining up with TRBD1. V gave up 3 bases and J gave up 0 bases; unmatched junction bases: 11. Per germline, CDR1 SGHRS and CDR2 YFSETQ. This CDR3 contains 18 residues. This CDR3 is CASSSPGTGGLAKNIQYF. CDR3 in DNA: TGCGCCAGCAGCTCCCCCGGGACAGGTGGCCTAGCCAAAAACATTCAGTACTTC.

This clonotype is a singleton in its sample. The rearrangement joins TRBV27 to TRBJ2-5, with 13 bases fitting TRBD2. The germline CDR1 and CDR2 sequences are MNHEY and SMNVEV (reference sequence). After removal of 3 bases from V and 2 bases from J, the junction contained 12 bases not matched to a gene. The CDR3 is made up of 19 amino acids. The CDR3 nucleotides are TGTGCCAGCAGTTTTAAAGCCGTGACTAGCGGGAGGTTTCAAGAGACCCAGTACTTC. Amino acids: CASSFKAVTSGRFQETQYF.

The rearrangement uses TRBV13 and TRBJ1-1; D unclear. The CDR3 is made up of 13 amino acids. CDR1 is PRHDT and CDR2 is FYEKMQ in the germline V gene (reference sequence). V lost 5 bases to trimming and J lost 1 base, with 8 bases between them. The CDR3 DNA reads TGTGCCAGCAGCCCGGCAGCGAACACTGAAGCTTTCTTT. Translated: CASSPAANTEAFF.

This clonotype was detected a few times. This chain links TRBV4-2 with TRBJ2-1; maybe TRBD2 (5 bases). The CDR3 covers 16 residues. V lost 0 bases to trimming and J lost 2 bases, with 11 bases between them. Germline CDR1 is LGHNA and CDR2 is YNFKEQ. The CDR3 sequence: CASSQDDRGTYNEQFF. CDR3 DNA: TGTGCCAGCAGCCAAGATGATCGGGGAACCTACAATGAGCAGTTCTTC.

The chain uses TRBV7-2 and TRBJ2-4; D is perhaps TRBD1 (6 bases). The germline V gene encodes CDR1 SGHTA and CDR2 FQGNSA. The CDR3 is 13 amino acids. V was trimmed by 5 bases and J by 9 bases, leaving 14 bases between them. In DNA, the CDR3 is TGTGCCAGCAGCCTACGGACAGCTTCCATTCAGTACTTC. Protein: CASSLRTASIQYF.

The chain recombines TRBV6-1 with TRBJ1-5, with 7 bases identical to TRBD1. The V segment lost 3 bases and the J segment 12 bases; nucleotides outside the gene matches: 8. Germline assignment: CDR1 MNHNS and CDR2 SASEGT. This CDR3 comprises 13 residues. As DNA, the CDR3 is TGTGCCAGCAGTGAGTCCGGGACAGTCCGCCAGCATTTT. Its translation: CASSESGTVRQHF.

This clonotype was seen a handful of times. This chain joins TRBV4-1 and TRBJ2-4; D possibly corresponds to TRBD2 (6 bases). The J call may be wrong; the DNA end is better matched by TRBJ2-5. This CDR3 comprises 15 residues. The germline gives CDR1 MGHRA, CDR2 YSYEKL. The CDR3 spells CASSQEPAGLETQYF. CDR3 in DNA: TGCGCCAGCAGCCAAGAGCCAGCGGGCTTGGAGACCCAGTACTTC.

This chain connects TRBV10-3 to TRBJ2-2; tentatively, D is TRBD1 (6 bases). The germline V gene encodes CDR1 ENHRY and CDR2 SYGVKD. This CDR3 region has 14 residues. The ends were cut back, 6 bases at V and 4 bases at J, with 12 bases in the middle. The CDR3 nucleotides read TGTGCCATCAGACCGGACAGTCCCACCGGGGAGCTGTTTTTT. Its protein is CAIRPDSPTGELFF.

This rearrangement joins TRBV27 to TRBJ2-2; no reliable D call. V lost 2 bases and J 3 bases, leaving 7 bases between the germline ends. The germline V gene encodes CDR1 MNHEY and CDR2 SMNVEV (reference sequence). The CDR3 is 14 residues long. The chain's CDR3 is CASSLQADTGELFF. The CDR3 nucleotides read TGTGCCAGCAGTTTACAGGCGGACACCGGGGAGCTGTTTTTT.

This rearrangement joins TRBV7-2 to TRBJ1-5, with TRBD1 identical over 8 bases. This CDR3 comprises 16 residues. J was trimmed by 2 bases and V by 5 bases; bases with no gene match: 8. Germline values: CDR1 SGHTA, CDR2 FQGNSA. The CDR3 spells CASSLNTGGGNQPQHF. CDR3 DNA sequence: TGTGCCAGCAGCCTAAATACAGGGGGTGGCAATCAGCCCCAGCATTTT.

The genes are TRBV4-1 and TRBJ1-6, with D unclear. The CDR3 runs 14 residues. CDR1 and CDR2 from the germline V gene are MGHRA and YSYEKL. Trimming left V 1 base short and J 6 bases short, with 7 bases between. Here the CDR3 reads CASSQASANSPLHF. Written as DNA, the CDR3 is TGCGCCAGCAGCCAAGCTTCAGCTAATTCACCCCTCCACTTT.

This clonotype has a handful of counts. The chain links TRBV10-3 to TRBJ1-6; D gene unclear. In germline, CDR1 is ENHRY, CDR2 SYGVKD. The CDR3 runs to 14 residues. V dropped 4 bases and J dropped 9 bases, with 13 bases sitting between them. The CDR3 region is CAISVEGKGSPLHF. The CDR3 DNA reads TGTGCCATCAGTGTAGAGGGAAAAGGTTCACCCCTCCACTTT.

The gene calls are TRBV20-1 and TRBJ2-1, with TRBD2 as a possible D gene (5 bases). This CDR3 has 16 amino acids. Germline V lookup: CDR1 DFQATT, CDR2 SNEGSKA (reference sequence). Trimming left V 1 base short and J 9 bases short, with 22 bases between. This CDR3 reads CSARGPGGRRLSEQFF. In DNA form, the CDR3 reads TGCAGTGCTAGAGGCCCCGGAGGTAGGAGGTTGAGTGAGCAGTTCTTC.

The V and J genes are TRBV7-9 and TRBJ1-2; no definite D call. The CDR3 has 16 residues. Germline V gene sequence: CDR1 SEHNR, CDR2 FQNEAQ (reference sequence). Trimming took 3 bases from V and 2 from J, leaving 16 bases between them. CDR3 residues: CASSLGSVPANYGYTF. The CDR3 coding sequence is TGTGCCAGCAGCTTGGGTTCTGTCCCCGCAAACTATGGCTACACCTTC.